The rows below give T cell receptor beta chains drawn from one sample of a study of blood T cell repertoires in COVID-19. Assay used: immunoSEQ multiplex PCR; TCRdb lists only in-frame clones, some missing. This sample has approximately 190,000 clones, with roughly nine tenths found just once. The sequencing input was peripheral blood. These receptors were taken from a man in his 70s with active or convalescent COVID-19. The CDR3 runs from the conserved cysteine through the conserved F or W. The D gene is left open where the match is weak. Only part of the rows carry a size: once, few, many, or a class if the clone is expanded.

>TRBV28|NA|TRBJ2-2|NA|14
CASSFRQVAGELFF
TGTGCCAGCAGTTTTCGGCAGGTCGCCGGGGAGCTGTTTTTT
>TRBV27|TRBD2|TRBJ2-1|NA|15
CASSLSGGTYNEQFF
TGTGCCAGCAGTTTAAGCGGGGGGACCTACAATGAGCAGTTCTTC
>TRBV3-1/TRBV3-2|NA|TRBJ1-6|NA|13
CASSHGTRRPLHF
TGTGCCAGCAGCCACGGAACCAGGAGGCCCCTCCACTTT
>TRBV7-2|NA|TRBJ2-1|NA|16
CASSLARPSRGSEQFF
TGTGCCAGCAGCTTAGCCCGTCCTTCGAGAGGGAGTGAGCAGTTCTTC
>TRBV7-9|NA|TRBJ1-1|NA|15
CASSLASGVNTEAFF
TGTGCCAGCAGCTTAGCGTCAGGTGTGAACACTGAAGCTTTCTTT
>TRBV9|NA|TRBJ2-5|NA|15
CASSVAGGPQETQYF
TGTGCCAGCAGCGTAGCGGGCGGGCCACAAGAGACCCAGTACTTC
>TRBV4-3|NA|TRBJ1-2|NA|15
CASSQVTELNYGYTF
TGCGCCAGCAGCCAAGTGACAGAACTTAACTATGGCTACACCTTC
>TRBV5-1|TRBD1|TRBJ1-5|NA|15
CASSRTGQEGWPQHF
TGCGCCAGCAGCCGGACGGGACAGGAAGGGTGGCCCCAGCATTTT
>TRBV7-2|NA|TRBJ1-3|few|14
CASSLSDSFGSSYF
TGTGCCAGCAGCTTATCTGACAGTTTCGGTTCGTCATATTTT
>TRBV28|NA|TRBJ2-5|once|14
CASSATGRGVTQYF
TGTGCCAGCAGTGCTACAGGGAGAGGGGTAACCCAGTACTTC
>TRBV6-2/TRBV6-3|TRBD1|TRBJ1-1|NA|16
CASSYSTGGLNTEAFF
TGTGCCAGCAGTTACTCGACAGGGGGCCTGAACACTGAAGCTTTCTTT
>TRBV27|NA|TRBJ2-3|NA|17
CASSLRVWGGGTDTQYF
TGTGCCAGCAGTTTGCGGGTATGGGGAGGAGGCACAGATACGCAGTATTTT
>TRBV18|TRBD1|TRBJ2-2|NA|16
CASSLTTGRNTGELFF
TGTGCCAGCTCCTTAACGACAGGGCGGAACACCGGGGAGCTGTTTTTT
>TRBV7-9|NA|TRBJ2-3|NA|14
CASSLSGSADTQYF
TGTGCCAGCAGCTTATCAGGGTCCGCAGATACGCAGTATTTT
>TRBV15|TRBD1|TRBJ1-4|NA|16
CATSRSGTGTGEKLFF
TGTGCCACCAGCAGATCGGGGACAGGAACGGGGGAAAAACTGTTTTTT
>TRBV23-1|TRBD1|TRBJ1-5|NA|18
CASSQFPGTGISNQPQHF
TGCGCCAGCAGTCAATTTCCAGGGACAGGGATCAGCAATCAGCCCCAGCATTTT
>TRBV5-6|TRBD2|TRBJ2-1|once|16
CASSLGAGASYNEQFF
TGTGCCAGCAGCTTGGGGGCGGGAGCCTCCTACAATGAGCAGTTCTTC
>TRBV14|NA|TRBJ2-7|NA|16
CASSQGRSHDIHEQYF
TGTGCCAGCAGCCAAGGTCGGAGCCATGATATCCACGAGCAGTACTTC
>TRBV18|NA|TRBJ2-3|NA|11
CASRSTDTQYF
TGTGCCAGCCGGAGCACAGATACGCAGTATTTT
>TRBV2|NA|TRBJ2-6|NA|19
CASSRGTLPLRSGANVLTF
TGTGCCAGCAGCCGGGGGACCTTACCCCTCCGCTCTGGGGCCAACGTCCTGACTTTC
>TRBV7-6|TRBD2|TRBJ2-1|NA|17
CASSYSGPSGLDNEQFF
TGTGCCAGCAGCTACTCTGGTCCTAGCGGCCTTGACAATGAGCAGTTCTTC
>TRBV6-5|TRBD1|TRBJ2-5|NA|14
CASSQQGFQETQYF
TGTGCCAGCAGCCAACAGGGGTTTCAAGAGACCCAGTACTTC
>TRBV27|NA|TRBJ1-6|NA|16
CASSLGQSSYNSPLHF
TGTGCCAGCAGTTTAGGGCAGAGCTCCTATAATTCACCCCTCCACTTT
>TRBV10-3|TRBD2|TRBJ2-2|NA|16
CAISKSSGGNTGELFF
TGTGCCATCAGTAAATCTAGCGGCGGCAACACCGGGGAGCTGTTTTTT
>TRBV15|TRBD1|TRBJ2-1|once|17
CATSRGSGGMMDNEQFF
TGTGCCACCAGCAGGGGATCAGGGGGAATGATGGACAATGAGCAGTTCTTC
>TRBV18|TRBD1|TRBJ1-5|NA|17
CASSRAGGSFSNQPQHF
TGTGCCAGCTCACGGGCAGGGGGGTCTTTCAGCAATCAGCCCCAGCATTTT
>TRBV29-1|TRBD2|TRBJ2-3|NA|13
CSTKGRGADTQYF
TGCAGCACCAAGGGGAGGGGAGCAGATACGCAGTATTTT
>TRBV11-3|NA|TRBJ2-2|NA|13
CASSFNSGGELFF
TGTGCCAGCAGCTTTAACAGTGGCGGGGAGCTGTTTTTT
>TRBV4-3|TRBD1|TRBJ1-5|once|17
CASSQVGTGQGNQPQHF
TGCGCCAGCAGCCAAGTGGGGACAGGGCAAGGCAATCAGCCCCAGCATTTT
>TRBV7-2|TRBD1|TRBJ1-5|once|16
CASSLVGTGVSQPQHF
TGTGCCAGCAGCCTAGTCGGGACAGGGGTCAGTCAGCCCCAGCATTTT
>TRBV11-2|NA|TRBJ1-4|NA|16
CASSLGSHVGGEKLFF
TGTGCCAGCAGCTTAGGGTCGCACGTTGGAGGTGAAAAACTGTTTTTT
>TRBV9|NA|TRBJ1-1|NA|15
CASSVTGSMNTEAFF
TGTGCCAGCAGCGTGACAGGATCAATGAACACTGAAGCTTTCTTT
>TRBV5-1|NA|TRBJ2-1|NA|12
CASSQAGNEQFF
TGCGCCAGCAGCCAGGCCGGCAATGAGCAGTTCTTC
>TRBV9|NA|TRBJ1-1|NA|13
CASSAHEDLPPFF
TGTGCCAGCAGCGCCCATGAGGATCTTCCGCCTTTCTTT
>TRBV6-2/TRBV6-3|TRBD2|TRBJ2-7|NA|14
CASRPSGRAYEQYF
TGTGCCAGCAGACCTAGCGGGAGGGCCTACGAGCAGTACTTC
>TRBV28|TRBD2|TRBJ2-3|NA|15
CASIDSGASTDTQYF
TGTGCCAGCATCGATAGCGGGGCCAGCACAGATACGCAGTATTTT
>TRBV21-1|NA|TRBJ1-1|NA|13
CASSRGIGTEAFF
TGTGCCAGCAGTAGGGGGATCGGCACTGAAGCTTTCTTT
>TRBV5-1|NA|TRBJ1-1|NA|16
CASSLAPGSSGAEAFF
TGCGCCAGCAGCTTGGCCCCAGGGTCGAGTGGTGCTGAAGCTTTCTTT
>TRBV5-4|NA|TRBJ2-6|NA|16
CASSFGGASGANVLTF
TGTGCCAGCAGCTTTGGGGGCGCATCTGGGGCCAACGTCCTGACTTTC
>TRBV2|TRBD1|TRBJ2-3|many|15
CARAAGGASTDTQYF
TGTGCCAGAGCAGCAGGGGGCGCAAGCACAGATACGCAGTATTTT
>TRBV19|NA|TRBJ2-2|once|14
CASRVLQGGGELFF
TGTGCCAGTAGAGTCTTACAGGGCGGCGGGGAGCTGTTTTTT
>TRBV2|NA|TRBJ1-5|NA|14
CASRYGRENQPQHF
TGTGCCAGCAGATACGGACGGGAAAATCAGCCCCAGCATTTT
>TRBV5-4|NA|TRBJ2-2|NA|16
CASSLDGQRVTGELFF
TGTGCCAGCAGCTTGGATGGCCAGCGGGTCACCGGGGAGCTGTTTTTT
>TRBV29-1|TRBD1|TRBJ1-2|NA|15
CSVDFPGTGFYGYTF
TGCAGCGTGGACTTCCCCGGGACAGGGTTCTATGGCTACACCTTC
>TRBV18|NA|TRBJ1-4|NA|13
CASSPRGNEKLFF
TGTGCCAGCTCACCACGCGGGAATGAAAAACTGTTTTTT
>TRBV2|TRBD1|TRBJ1-1|NA|13
CASRSGGGTEAFF
TGTGCCAGCAGGTCAGGGGGCGGCACTGAAGCTTTCTTT
>TRBV9|TRBD2|TRBJ2-1|NA|12
CASRLADNEQFF
TGTGCCAGCAGACTAGCGGACAATGAGCAGTTCTTC
>TRBV11-2|NA|TRBJ2-3|NA|12
CASRRSTDTQYF
TGTGCCAGCAGGCGGAGCACAGATACGCAGTATTTT
>TRBV7-6|NA|TRBJ1-6|NA|13
CASSLNSNSPLHF
TGTGCCAGCAGCCTAAATTCTAATTCACCCCTCCACTTT
>TRBV7-2|TRBD2|TRBJ2-3|NA|14
CASTVTSGADTQYF
TGTGCCAGCACCGTGACTAGCGGGGCAGATACGCAGTATTTT
>TRBV27|TRBD2|TRBJ2-7|NA|15
CASSLIGTTAYEQYF
TGTGCCAGCAGTTTAATAGGGACTACAGCCTACGAGCAGTACTTC
>TRBV6-5|TRBD1|TRBJ1-6|NA|15
CASSGTGTYNSPLHF
TGTGCCAGCAGCGGGACAGGGACCTATAATTCACCCCTCCACTTT
>TRBV5-1|TRBD1|TRBJ2-7|NA|15
CASSSGTGTSYEQYF
TGCGCCAGCAGCTCCGGGACAGGGACCTCCTACGAGCAGTACTTC
>TRBV9|NA|TRBJ2-2|NA|16
CASSVVPGLTTGELFF
TGTGCCAGCAGCGTGGTCCCGGGACTTACAACCGGGGAGCTGTTTTTT
>TRBV19|NA|TRBJ2-1|NA|13
CASSPEGLPRQFF
TGTGCCAGTAGTCCCGAGGGCCTCCCGAGGCAGTTCTTC